Described below is a single T cell receptor (beta chain) sequence and its context. Its target antigen remains unknown. The input lacks base qualities; no much larger clone sits a single base away. This entry belongs to a study of Graves' ophthalmopathy and Graves' hyperthyroidism (dated by TCRdb to about 2018). Regarding the research as a whole: Peripheral blood was collected at initial diagnosis, prior to any treatment. The study used TCR beta repertoire signatures to distinguish Graves' ophthalmopathy from Graves' hyperthyroidism and to predict progression to ophthalmopathy. In total, 120 to 150 blood samples were TCR-sequenced: under 45 ophthalmopathy, some 75 hyperthyroidism and roughly 17 hyperthyroidism-to-ophthalmopathy patients. To explore V-J signatures that separate ophthalmopathy from hyperthyroidism, a discovery set of 100 patients was enrolled, consisting of more than 40 with ophthalmopathy and about 60 with stable hyperthyroidism. An independent validation cohort comprised 18 to 20 hyperthyroidism patients and roughly 15 patients who later progressed from hyperthyroidism to ophthalmopathy. In about six hyperthyroidism patients, the T-cell repertoire of thyroid tissue was compared with the T-cell repertoire of blood. After sampling, hyperthyroidism patients received methimazole starting at 30 mg daily, and ophthalmopathy patients received high-dose intravenous methylprednisolone. For training and testing, the 95 to 100 patients in the discovery cohort were randomly divided in a 7:3 ratio.

Ophthalmopathy patients were characterized by moderately to severely active disease, a Clinical Activity Score of at least 3, a NOSPECS grade of at least 4, and a disease duration under 3 months. Patients with other autoimmune diseases, uncontrolled infections, pregnancy or lactation were excluded from the study. Diagnosis relied on clinical symptoms, serum thyroxine, TRAb, thyroid ultrasound and orbital computed tomography. Using Ficoll-Paque density gradient centrifugation, PBMCs were isolated from about 10 ml of fresh peripheral blood. Total RNA was extracted using Trizol reagent, and RNA quality was checked on an Agilent 2100 Bioanalyzer. Inclusive of the bounding cysteine and phenylalanine, the CDR3 is 13 residues long. Just the 39-base CDR3 DNA is kept, in frame starting at base 1. V gives up 7 bases and J gives up 1 base, and the segment between their germline ends measures 10 bases. According to the germline V gene (reference sequence), CDR1 reads PRHDT and CDR2 reads FYEKMQ.

The paper as a whole reports these results and caveats: In cross-validation, the 13-signature model distinguished ophthalmopathy from stable hyperthyroidism with around 90% sensitivity and roughly 84% specificity, while in the test set the corresponding values were around 79% and 71%. Sample size was not predetermined statistically, and investigators were not blinded to group allocation. In validation, the model predicted ophthalmopathy progression with more than 70% sensitivity and roughly 72% specificity; roughly eleven predicted patients were CT-confirmed with GO in a median of 6.5 months. Among expanded thyroid clonotypes with frequency above 0.001, most also showed up in blood, which suggests that blood repertoires may reflect the thyroid immune response.

TCR beta CDR3 regions were amplified from RNA transcripts for repertoire sequencing. A first-round RT-PCR used HTBI primers with the Qiagen OneStep RT-PCR kit, followed by a second-round multiplex PCR, size selection and purification. Libraries were sequenced on an Illumina HiSeq2000 using paired-end 100 bp reads. In the original analysis: SOAPnuke was used to process the reads, removing any read that contained adapters or uncalled bases, had a mean Phred below 15, or lacked an exact match to the constant primer or identifier. High-quality paired reads were merged with COPE v1.2.5. Each unique nucleotide sequence was treated as a clonotype, and MiTCR v1.1 was used to align the clonotypes to the IMGT TRB V, D and J references. The analysis was limited to V-J combinations with a frequency above 0.0001, which together covered roughly 99% of repertoires. A TCR clonal expansion and chaos score per V-J combination was defined as the ratio of F50 clonal expansion to chaos observed in the TCRdist matrix. Features were reduced by Welch's t-statistics and random forest to approximately 13 V-J combinations, which fed a naive Bayes classifier. Thyroid-blood repertoire similarity was quantified with the Morisita-Horn index. Clones were called with MiXCR by TCRdb after fastp trimmed the public reads at Q25, and only in-frame beta chains were retained. Duplicate CDR3 protein sequences are folded into a single record with the most common DNA and genes. Clone size and V and J calls follow TCRdb, not the original study. In all, the sample holds 170,000 or so distinct CDR3 sequences, and under 40% of those were seen once. The ten largest clonotypes hold approximately 6.3% of the sample.

What was sequenced was peripheral blood. The TCR comes from a woman between 40 and 55 years old with Graves' ophthalmopathy. Donor details come from another sample of the same person, matched by shared clones. Recombination joined TRBV13 with TRBJ2-5, with the D segment identity uncertain. The bases are TGTGCCAGCAAAAGCGACTCCCAAGAGACCCAGTACTTC. Its protein product is CASKSDSQETQYF. When the CDR3 is completed using the reference TRBV13 and TRBJ2-5 genes on either side, the full variable domain is AAGVIQSPRHLIKEKRETATLKCYPIPRHDTVYWYQQGPGQDPQFLISFYEKMQSDKGSIPDRFSAQQFSDYHSELNMSSLELGDSALYFCASKSDSQETQYFGPGTRLLVL.